The T cell receptor (beta chain) under discussion was sequenced for a study of PD-1 blockade in classical Hodgkin lymphoma. Study observations and caveats: Patients newly diagnosed and complete responders had comparable baseline diversity.

The ends lost 4 bases at V and 5 bases at J; junction bases unmatched: 2. The CDR3 contains 12 residues. Germline V gene lookup returns CDR1 SGHTS and CDR2 YDEGEE. The time point here: cycle 4 day 1 (C4D1), after 6 weeks of nivolumab. Following autologous stem cell transplantation, relapse occurred in every patient, and exposure to brentuximab vedotin varied. Sequenced by immunoSEQ multiplex PCR; TCRdb stores in-frame clones only, minus some. Of fewer than 8,000 clones in the sample, over 60% were seen once. As for this clone: The target antigen is unknown.

The receptor's source is a human donor with classical Hodgkin lymphoma. Sequenced material: peripheral blood mononuclear cells (PBMCs), taken before the fourth cycle of nivolumab. This chain joins TRBV5-8 and TRBJ1-2; the match to TRBD1 covers 7 bases. This CDR3 reads CASSATGYGYTF. CDR3 DNA: TGTGCCAGCAGCGCGACAGGGTATGGCTACACCTTC.